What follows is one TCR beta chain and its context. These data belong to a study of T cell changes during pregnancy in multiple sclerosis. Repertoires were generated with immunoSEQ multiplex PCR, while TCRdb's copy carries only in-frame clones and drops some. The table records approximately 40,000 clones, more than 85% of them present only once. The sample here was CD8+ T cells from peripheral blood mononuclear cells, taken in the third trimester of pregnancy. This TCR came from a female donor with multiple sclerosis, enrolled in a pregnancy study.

CDR3 sequence reads: CASSWGGGTSYNEQFF. CDR3 nucleotides: TGTGCCAGCAGCTGGGGAGGCGGGACCTCCTACAATGAGCAGTTCTTC. The chain combines TRBV7-2 with TRBJ2-1; the D gene is possibly TRBD2 (6 bases). The CDR3 runs 16 residues. Trimming stripped 4 bases from V and 0 bases from J, with 13 bases between. In germline, CDR1 is SGHTA, CDR2 FQGNSA.